The 9 T cell receptor beta chains listed next were all sequenced from one sample in a study of T cell changes during pregnancy in multiple sclerosis. Here immunoSEQ multiplex PCR was the method, and the copy in TCRdb shows in-frame clones only, minus some. This table has around 97,000 clones, around 94% appearing once. The sequences come from peripheral blood, collected after pregnancy. The receptor source for this set is a female donor with multiple sclerosis, enrolled in a pregnancy study.

The chain uses TRBV2 and TRBJ1-5; the D gene is possibly TRBD1 (6 bases). V lost 1 base to trimming and J lost 0 bases, with 16 bases between them. CDR1 SNHLY and CDR2 FYNNEI come from the germline V gene. This CDR3 comprises 18 residues. The CDR3 sequence is CASSEGGGRDYSNQPQHF. CDR3 nucleotides: TGTGCCAGCAGTGAAGGGGGGGGCAGGGACTATAGCAATCAGCCCCAGCATTTT. The full variable domain, completed using reference TRBV2 and TRBJ1-5, is EPEVTQTPSHQVTQMGQEVILRCVPISNHLYFYWYRQILGQKVEFLVSFYNNEISEKSEIFDDQFSVERPDGSNFTLKIRSTKLEDSAMYFCASSEGGGRDYSNQPQHFGDGTRLSIL.

This sequence joins TRBV30 and TRBJ1-2; D is possibly TRBD1 (5 bases). V dropped 2 bases and J dropped 8 bases, with 21 bases sitting between them. The CDR3 contains 15 residues. Germline V CDR1 and CDR2: GTSNPN, SVGIG (reference sequence). CDR3 coding DNA: TGTGCCTGGAGTTTTGGGACCCGTAGGGCGGGAGGCTACACCTTC. Translating gives CAWSFGTRRAGGYTF.

This clone was seen only once. The chain has TRBV2 and TRBJ2-3; 7 bases are shared with TRBD2. Losses at the gene ends were 7 bases for V and 0 bases for J; bases not matched to a gene: 4. This CDR3 is 14 amino acids long. CDR1 is SNHLY and CDR2 is FYNNEI in the germline V gene. This chain's CDR3 is CASKREGSTDTQYF. The CDR3 DNA sequence: TGTGCCAGCAAGAGGGAGGGAAGCACAGATACGCAGTATTTT.

The rearrangement uses TRBV19 and TRBJ2-7, with TRBD2 identical over 7 bases. The CDR3 contains 14 residues. Germline V gene data show CDR1 as LNHDA and CDR2 as SQIVND (reference sequence). With V trimmed by 2 bases and J by 2 bases, 3 bases remained unmatched. The CDR3 reads CASSITGGTYEQYF. In nucleotides, the CDR3 is TGTGCCAGTAGTATAACGGGGGGTACCTACGAGCAGTACTTC.

The rearrangement links TRBV2 to TRBJ2-5; D is perhaps TRBD2 (6 bases). The ends were cut back, 7 bases at V and 4 bases at J, with 19 bases in the middle. This CDR3 contains 15 residues. Germline V gene lookup returns CDR1 SNHLY and CDR2 FYNNEI. CDR3 DNA sequence: TGTGCCAGCAAACCTACGGCGGGACCCCTAGAGACCCAGTACTTC. This translates into CASKPTAGPLETQYF.

This chain joins TRBV9 and TRBJ1-2; a possible D gene is TRBD1 (5 bases). Trimming stripped 6 bases from V and 6 bases from J, with 15 bases between. CDR1 is SGDLS and CDR2 is YYNGEE in the germline V gene. The CDR3 sequence is 13 residues long. CDR3 nucleotides: TGTGCCAGCACGGCCCTGGCAGGGCATGGCTACACCTTC. Translating gives CASTALAGHGYTF.

The V call is TRBV9, the J call TRBJ2-6; D might be TRBD1 (5 bases). Trimming cost V 3 bases and J 0 bases, with 13 bases left between them. Germline V gene data show CDR1 as SGDLS and CDR2 as YYNGEE. The CDR3 extends over 17 amino acids. The CDR3 spells CASSARHRTSGANVLTF. DNA for the CDR3: TGTGCCAGCAGCGCTCGTCACAGGACCTCTGGGGCCAACGTCCTGACTTTC.

The chain couples TRBV5-1 to TRBJ1-2, with D uncertain. V lost 7 bases, J lost 2 bases, and 12 bases lay in between. Germline CDR1 reads SGHRS; CDR2 reads YFSETQ. The CDR3 length is 13 residues. For the CDR3, the DNA is TGCGCCAGCTCCTTGGCTGAGAACTATGGCTACACCTTC. This gives the protein CASSLAENYGYTF. The full variable domain, completed using reference TRBV5-1 and TRBJ1-2, is KAGVTQTPRYLIKTRGQQVTLSCSPISGHRSVSWYQQTPGQGLQFLFEYFSETQRNKGNFPGRFSGRQFSNSRSEMNVSTLELGDSALYLCASSLAENYGYTFGSGTRLTVV.

The chain combines TRBV29-1 with TRBJ2-1, with D possibly being TRBD1 (6 bases). This CDR3 has 16 residues. V dropped 6 bases and J dropped 5 bases, with 23 bases sitting between them. Germline values: CDR1 SQVTM, CDR2 ANQGSEA. The CDR3 here is CSVLPHGTLRDNEQFF. CDR3 sequence (DNA): TGCAGCGTACTCCCCCACGGGACACTCAGGGACAATGAGCAGTTCTTC.